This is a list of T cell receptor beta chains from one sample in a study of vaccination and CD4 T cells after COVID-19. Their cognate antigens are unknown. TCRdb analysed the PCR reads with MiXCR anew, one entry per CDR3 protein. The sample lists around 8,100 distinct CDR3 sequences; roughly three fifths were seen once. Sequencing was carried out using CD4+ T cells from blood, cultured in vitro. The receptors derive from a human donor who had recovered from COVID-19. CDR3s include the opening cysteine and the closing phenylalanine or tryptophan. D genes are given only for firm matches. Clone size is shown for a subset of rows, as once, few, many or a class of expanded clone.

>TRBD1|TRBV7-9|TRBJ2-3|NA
TGTGCCAGCAGCTTGGGGACAGCCTACACAGATACGCAGTATTTT
CASSLGTAYTDTQYF
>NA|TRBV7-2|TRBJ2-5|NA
TGTGCCAGCAGCTTAGCTCCGGAGCGAGAGACCCAGTACTTC
CASSLAPERETQYF
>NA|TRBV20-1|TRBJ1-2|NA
TGCAGTGCCGACCAGCCCAGAGCCTATGGCTACACCTTC
CSADQPRAYGYTF
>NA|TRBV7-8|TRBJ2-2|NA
TGTGCCAGCAGCTTAGCCGGGCTACAGGGTACCGGGGAGCTGTTTTTT
CASSLAGLQGTGELFF
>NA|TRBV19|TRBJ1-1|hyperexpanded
TGTGCCAGTACCGGATTCGAGGGCCCCACTGAAGCTTTCTTT
CASTGFEGPTEAFF
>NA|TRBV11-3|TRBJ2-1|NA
TGTGCCAGCAGCCCCCGGGGGGCCCCTGAGCAGTTCTTC
CASSPRGAPEQFF
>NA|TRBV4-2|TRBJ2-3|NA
TGTGCCAGCAGCCAAGGACTGAAACCCACAGATACGCAGTATTTT
CASSQGLKPTDTQYF
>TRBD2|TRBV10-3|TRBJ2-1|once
TGTGCCATCAGTGAGTCTCACAGGGGGACTAGCGGGGTACACAATGAGCAGTTCTTC
CAISESHRGTSGVHNEQFF
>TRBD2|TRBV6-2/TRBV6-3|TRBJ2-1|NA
TGTGCCAGCATTAGCGGGAGGGCGAACAATGAGCAGTTCTTC
CASISGRANNEQFF
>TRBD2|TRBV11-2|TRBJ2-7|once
TGTGCCAGCAGCTCCGGCAGAGCGGGGGCCCAACCCTCCTACGAGCAGTACTTC
CASSSGRAGAQPSYEQYF
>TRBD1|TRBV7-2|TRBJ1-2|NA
TGTGCCAGCAGTCCAGGGGGCTGGGACTATGGCTACACCTTC
CASSPGGWDYGYTF
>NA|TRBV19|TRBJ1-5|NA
TGTGCCAGTAGTATATTCGGAAGCAATCAGCCCCAGCATTTT
CASSIFGSNQPQHF
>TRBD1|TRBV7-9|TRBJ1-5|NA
TGTGCCAGCAGCCCAGGGACAGTCTGGCAGCCCCAGCATTTT
CASSPGTVWQPQHF
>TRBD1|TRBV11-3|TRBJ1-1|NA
TGTGCCAGCAGCATACAACAGGGGTCTGAAGCTTTCTTT
CASSIQQGSEAFF
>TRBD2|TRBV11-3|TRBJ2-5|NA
TGTGCCAGCAGCGCCGGACTAGCGGGGGCTCATACGTGGGAGACCCAGTACTTC
CASSAGLAGAHTWETQYF
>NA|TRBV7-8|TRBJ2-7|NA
TGTGCCAGCAGGCGTCCGGGAGAGGCCTACGAGCAGTACTTC
CASRRPGEAYEQYF
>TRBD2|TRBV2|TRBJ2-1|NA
TGTGCCAGCAGCCCCGTCTGGGGGGGTTACAATGAGCAGTTCTTC
CASSPVWGGYNEQFF
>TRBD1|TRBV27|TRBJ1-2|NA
TGTGCCAGCAGTTTCCTGACAGGGTCGCTCCTTAACTATGGCTACACCTTC
CASSFLTGSLLNYGYTF
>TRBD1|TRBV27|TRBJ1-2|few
TGTGCCAGCAGACCGAAACAGGGGGCGCGGGGCTACACCTTC
CASRPKQGARGYTF
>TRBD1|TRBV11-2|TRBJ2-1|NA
TGTGCCAGCAGCTTAGTCTGGACAGGCGAGCAGTTCTTC
CASSLVWTGEQFF
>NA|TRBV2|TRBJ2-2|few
TGTGCCAGCAGCGTCTACCCCGGGGAGCTGTTTTTT
CASSVYPGELFF
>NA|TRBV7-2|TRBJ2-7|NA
TGTGCCAGCAGCTTTATGGGGGCCCCCTACGAGCAGTACTTC
CASSFMGAPYEQYF
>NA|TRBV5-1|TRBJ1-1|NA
TGCGCCAGCAGGGCGATGAAGTTCATGAACACTGAAGCTTTCTTT
CASRAMKFMNTEAFF
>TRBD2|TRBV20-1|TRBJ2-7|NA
TGCAGTGCTCAGGGACTAGGAAACGAGCAGTACTTC
CSAQGLGNEQYF
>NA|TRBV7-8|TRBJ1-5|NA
TGTGCCAGCAGCTTAGCAGGACAGCCCCAGCATTTT
CASSLAGQPQHF
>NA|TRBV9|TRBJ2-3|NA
TGTGCCAGCAGCGTAGGCCGAGGGGGCGGGGGGCAGTATTTT
CASSVGRGGGGQYF
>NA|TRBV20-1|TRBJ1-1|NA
TGCAGTGCTACTAAGGGACTCCGTGAAGCTTTCTTT
CSATKGLREAFF
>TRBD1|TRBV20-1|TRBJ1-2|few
TGCAGTGCTTTAGACAGGGCTGTTGACTACACCTTC
CSALDRAVDYTF
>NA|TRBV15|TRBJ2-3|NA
TGTGCCACCAGCTCCTTAGGGTCCGGGGGCGAGGGTCCTACGCAGTATTTT
CATSSLGSGGEGPTQYF
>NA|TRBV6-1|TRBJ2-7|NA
TGTGCCAGCAGTGGCAGGGTGGGCGAGCAGTACTTC
CASSGRVGEQYF
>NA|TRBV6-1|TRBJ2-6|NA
TGTGCCAGCAGGGGCGGGGCTACTGGGGCCAACGTCCTGACTTTC
CASRGGATGANVLTF
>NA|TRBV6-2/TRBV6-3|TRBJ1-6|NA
TGTGCCAGCAAACAGGCTAATTCACCCCTCCACTTT
CASKQANSPLHF
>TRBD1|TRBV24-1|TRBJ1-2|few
TGTGCCACCAGTGACCCGACAGGGATGAACTATGGCTACACCTTC
CATSDPTGMNYGYTF
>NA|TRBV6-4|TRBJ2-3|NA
TGTGCCAGCAGTGAGGGCCCAAATCCCACAGATACGCAGTATTTT
CASSEGPNPTDTQYF
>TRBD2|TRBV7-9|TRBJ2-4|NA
TGTGCCAGCAGCTTATCGACTAGCGGGGGAAACATTCAGTACTTC
CASSLSTSGGNIQYF
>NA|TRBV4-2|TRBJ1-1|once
TGTGCCAGCAGCCAAGATGACACCCGCCGAACGAACACTGAAGCTTTCTTT
CASSQDDTRRTNTEAFF
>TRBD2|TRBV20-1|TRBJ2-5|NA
TGCAGTGCTAGAGATGGGCTAGCGGGCCAAGAGACCCAGTACTTC
CSARDGLAGQETQYF
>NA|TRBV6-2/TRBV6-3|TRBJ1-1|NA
TGTGCCACGATGAATGAGGACCCTTTCAGGGATCGTTCTGAAGCTTTCTTT
CATMNEDPFRDRSEAFF
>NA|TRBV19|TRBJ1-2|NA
TGTGCCAGTAGTCTTGACTGGACTCGGGGCTACACCTTC
CASSLDWTRGYTF
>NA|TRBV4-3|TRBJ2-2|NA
TGCGCCAGCCATCCCGCGGCAGGGGGGAATACCGGGGAGCTGTTTTTT
CASHPAAGGNTGELFF
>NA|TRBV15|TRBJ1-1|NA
TGTGCCACCAGGCTTGACTACATGAACACTGAAGCTTTCTTT
CATRLDYMNTEAFF
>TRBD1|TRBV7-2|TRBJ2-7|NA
TGTGCCAGCAGCCGGGACAGGGGGGGACAAGAGCAGTACTTC
CASSRDRGGQEQYF
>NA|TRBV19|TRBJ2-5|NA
TGTGCCAGTAGTATAGCGGGCGCCTATGGGGGCCAAGAGACCCAGTACTTC
CASSIAGAYGGQETQYF
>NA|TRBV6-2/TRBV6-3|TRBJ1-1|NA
TGTGCCAGCAGTTACCCCAGGGGGAACACTGAAGCTTTCTTT
CASSYPRGNTEAFF
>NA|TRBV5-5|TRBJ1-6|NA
TGTGCCAGCAGCGCCGGGACGGGCTATAATTCACCCCTCCACTTT
CASSAGTGYNSPLHF
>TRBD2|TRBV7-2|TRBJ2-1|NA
TGTGCCAGCAGCACCCAAGGACTAGCGGGAATCCACATCTACAATGAGCAGTTCTTC
CASSTQGLAGIHIYNEQFF
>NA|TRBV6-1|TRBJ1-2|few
TGTGCCAGCAGCCGCGGGACGGAATATGGCTACACCTTC
CASSRGTEYGYTF
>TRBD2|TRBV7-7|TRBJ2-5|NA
TGTGCTAGCTCGACTAGCGGCAAAGAGACCCAGTACTTC
CASSTSGKETQYF
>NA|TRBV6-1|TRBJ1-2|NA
TGTGCCAGCAGTGAAACCCCGGTCACAGCGGCTTACTATGGCTACACCTTC
CASSETPVTAAYYGYTF
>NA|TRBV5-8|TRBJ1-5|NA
TGTGCCAGCAGCGCAGGGGACCAGCCCCAGCATTTT
CASSAGDQPQHF
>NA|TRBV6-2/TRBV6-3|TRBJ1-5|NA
TGTGCCAGCAGTTCACAGGGTGTGGGGCAGCCCCAGCATTTT
CASSSQGVGQPQHF
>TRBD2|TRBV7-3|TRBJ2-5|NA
TGTGCCAGCAGCTTATCTAGCGGTGATGGCCAAGAGACCCAGTACTTC
CASSLSSGDGQETQYF
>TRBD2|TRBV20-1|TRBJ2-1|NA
TGCAGTGCTAGACGTCTAGCGGGGAGACAATACAATGAGCAGTTCTTC
CSARRLAGRQYNEQFF
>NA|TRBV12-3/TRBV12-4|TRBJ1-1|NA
TGTGCCAGCGACGGGGGTTACACTGAAGCTTTCTTT
CASDGGYTEAFF
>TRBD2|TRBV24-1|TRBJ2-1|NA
TGTGCCACCAGTGATTCTCGGACTAGCGGGTACAATGAGCAGTTCTTC
CATSDSRTSGYNEQFF
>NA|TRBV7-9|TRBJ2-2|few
TGTGCCAGCAGCTTAGTTGGGAACACCGGGGAGCTGTTTTTT
CASSLVGNTGELFF
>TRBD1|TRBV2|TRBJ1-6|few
TGTGCCAGCAAAGGGACAGGGGGTAATTCACCCCTCCACTTT
CASKGTGGNSPLHF
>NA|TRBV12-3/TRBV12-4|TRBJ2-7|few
TGTGCCAGCAGTTTAGCAGGCGGCTCCTACGAGCAGTACTTC
CASSLAGGSYEQYF
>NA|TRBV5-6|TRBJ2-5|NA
TGTGCCAGGGGGGTGGTAGCAATAGAGACCCAGTACTTC
CARGVVAIETQYF